Here is one TCR beta chain with its context. Its antigen is undetermined. The data derive from a study of CD8+ T cells in alopecia areata. Looking at the study overall: Patients in the treated group were given tofacitinib by mouth, 5 to 10 mg twice a day.

Indicated treatment: oral pan-JAK inhibitor, 5-10 mg twice daily. V was pared by 0 bases and J by 8 bases, with 18 bases of the junction left unmatched. The CDR3 runs 20 residues. The germline gives CDR1 LGHNT, CDR2 FRNRAP. Study-level results: Tofacitinib yielded significantly lower scalp clonality and fewer expanded CD8+ clones among the top 100.

Following RNA extraction, reverse transcription yielded cDNA that acted as the sequencing template. TCRdb's table, derived via immunoSEQ multiplex PCR, lists solely in-frame clones and lacks some. The sample includes fewer than 250,000 clones, just under 65% of them seen just once. The sequence derives from a human donor with alopecia areata. This sequence joins TRBV12-5 and TRBJ1-6; 8 bases are a match to TRBD1. This material consisted of CD4+ T cells sorted from blood, taken around week 50, from a patient treated with tofacitinib. DNA of the CDR3: TGTGCTAGTGGTTTGGTAGGCTGGGACAGGCTATCGCTAGTGGATTCACCCCTCCACTTT. It yields the protein CASGLVGWDRLSLVDSPLHF.